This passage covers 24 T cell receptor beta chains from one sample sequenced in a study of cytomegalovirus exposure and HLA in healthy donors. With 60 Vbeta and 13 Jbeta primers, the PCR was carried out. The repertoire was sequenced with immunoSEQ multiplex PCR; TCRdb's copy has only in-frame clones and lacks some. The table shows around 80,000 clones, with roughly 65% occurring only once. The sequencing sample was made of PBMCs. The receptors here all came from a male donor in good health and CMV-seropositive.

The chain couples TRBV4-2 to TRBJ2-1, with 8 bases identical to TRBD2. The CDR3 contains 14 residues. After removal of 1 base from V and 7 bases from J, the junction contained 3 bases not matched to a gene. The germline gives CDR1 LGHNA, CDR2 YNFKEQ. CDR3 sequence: CASSQVSGANEQFF. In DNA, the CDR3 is TGTGCCAGCAGCCAAGTTAGCGGGGCGAATGAGCAGTTCTTC.

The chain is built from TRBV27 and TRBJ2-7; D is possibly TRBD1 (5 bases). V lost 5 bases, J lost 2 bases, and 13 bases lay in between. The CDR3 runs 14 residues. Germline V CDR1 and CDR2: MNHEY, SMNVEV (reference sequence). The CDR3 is CASSLTGQAYEQYF. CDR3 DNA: TGTGCCAGCAGTCTGACCGGACAAGCCTACGAGCAGTACTTC.

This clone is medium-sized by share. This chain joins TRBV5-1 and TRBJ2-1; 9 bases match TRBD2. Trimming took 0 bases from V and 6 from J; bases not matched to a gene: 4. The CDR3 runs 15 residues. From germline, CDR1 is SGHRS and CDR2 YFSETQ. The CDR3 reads CASSLDGGRANEQFF. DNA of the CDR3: TGCGCCAGCAGCTTGGACGGCGGGAGGGCCAATGAGCAGTTCTTC. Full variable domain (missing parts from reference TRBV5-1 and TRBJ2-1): KAGVTQTPRYLIKTRGQQVTLSCSPISGHRSVSWYQQTPGQGLQFLFEYFSETQRNKGNFPGRFSGRQFSNSRSEMNVSTLELGDSALYLCASSLDGGRANEQFFGPGTRLTVL.

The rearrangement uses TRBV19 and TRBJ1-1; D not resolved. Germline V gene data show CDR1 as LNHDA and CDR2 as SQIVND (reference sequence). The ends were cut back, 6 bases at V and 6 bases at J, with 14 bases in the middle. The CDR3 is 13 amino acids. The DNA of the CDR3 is TGTGCCAGTAGCCCCCGTGGGCCGGCTGAAGCTTTCTTT. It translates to CASSPRGPAEAFF.

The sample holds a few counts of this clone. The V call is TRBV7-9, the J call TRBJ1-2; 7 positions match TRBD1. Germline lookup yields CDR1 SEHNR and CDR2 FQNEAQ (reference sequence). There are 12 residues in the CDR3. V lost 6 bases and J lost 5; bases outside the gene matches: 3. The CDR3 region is CASSEDRYGYTF. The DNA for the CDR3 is TGTGCCAGCAGTGAGGACAGGTATGGCTACACCTTC.

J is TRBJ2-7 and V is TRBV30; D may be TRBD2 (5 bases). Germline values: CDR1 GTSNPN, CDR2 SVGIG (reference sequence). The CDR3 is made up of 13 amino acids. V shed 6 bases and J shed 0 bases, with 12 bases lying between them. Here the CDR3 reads CACGKDSSYEQYF. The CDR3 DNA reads TGTGCCTGCGGGAAGGATTCCTCCTACGAGCAGTACTTC.

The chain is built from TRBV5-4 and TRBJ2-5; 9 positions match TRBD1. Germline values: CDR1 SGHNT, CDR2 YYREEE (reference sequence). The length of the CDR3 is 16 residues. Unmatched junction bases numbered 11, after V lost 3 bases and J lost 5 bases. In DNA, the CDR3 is TGTGCCAGCAGCTCGGGAATCGGGACAGGGCTGGAGACCCAGTACTTC. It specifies CASSSGIGTGLETQYF. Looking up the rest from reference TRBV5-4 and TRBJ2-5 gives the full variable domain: ETGVTQSPTHLIKTRGQQVTLRCSSQSGHNTVSWYQQALGQGPQFIFQYYREEENGRGNFPPRFSGLQFPNYSSELNVNALELDDSALYLCASSSGIGTGLETQYFGPGTRLLVL.

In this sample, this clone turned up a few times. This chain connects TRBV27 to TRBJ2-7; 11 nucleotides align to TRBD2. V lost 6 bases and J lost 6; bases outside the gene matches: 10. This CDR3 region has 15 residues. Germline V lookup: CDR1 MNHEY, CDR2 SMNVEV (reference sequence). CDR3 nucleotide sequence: TGTGCCAGCAGCCCTTTAGCGGGAGGGCCGGGCGAGCAGTACTTC. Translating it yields CASSPLAGGPGEQYF.

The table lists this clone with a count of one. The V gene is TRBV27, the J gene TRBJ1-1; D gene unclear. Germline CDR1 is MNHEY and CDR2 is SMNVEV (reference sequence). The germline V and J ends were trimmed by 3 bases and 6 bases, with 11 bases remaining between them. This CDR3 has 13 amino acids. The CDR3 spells CASSFPGGAEAFF. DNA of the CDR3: TGTGCCAGCAGTTTCCCGGGCGGGGCTGAAGCTTTCTTT.

CDR3 in DNA: TGTGCCAGCAGCGGGACAGGGGGTTACTACGAGCAGTACTTC. Protein: CASSGTGGYYEQYF. The chain combines TRBV28 with TRBJ2-7, with TRBD1 matching over 11 bases. The CDR3 totals 14 residues. Germline V CDR1 and CDR2: MDHEN, SYDVKM. J gave up 3 bases and V 6 bases, and 4 bases lay outside the gene matches.

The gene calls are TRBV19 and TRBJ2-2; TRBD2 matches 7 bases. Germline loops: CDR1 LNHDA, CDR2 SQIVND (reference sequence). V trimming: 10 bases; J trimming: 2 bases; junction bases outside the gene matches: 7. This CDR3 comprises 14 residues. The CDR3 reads CATLGLVNTGELFF. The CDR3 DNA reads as TGTGCCACCCTCGGACTAGTTAACACCGGGGAGCTGTTTTTT.

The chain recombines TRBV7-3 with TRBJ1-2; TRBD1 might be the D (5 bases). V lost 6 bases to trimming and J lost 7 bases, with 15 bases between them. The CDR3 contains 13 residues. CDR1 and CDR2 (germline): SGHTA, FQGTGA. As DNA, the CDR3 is TGTGCCAGCAGTCCCCTCCAGGGAGGTGGCTACACCTTC. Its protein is CASSPLQGGGYTF.

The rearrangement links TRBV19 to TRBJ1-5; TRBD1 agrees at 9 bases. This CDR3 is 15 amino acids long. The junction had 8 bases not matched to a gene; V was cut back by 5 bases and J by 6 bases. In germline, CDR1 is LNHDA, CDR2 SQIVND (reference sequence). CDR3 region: CASSPGTGFSQPQHF. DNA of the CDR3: TGTGCCAGTAGTCCCGGGACAGGGTTTTCTCAGCCCCAGCATTTT.

The CDR3 nucleotides read TGTGCCAGCAGTGCGAAGGGAGGAGAAAAACTGTTTTTT. This gives the protein CASSAKGGEKLFF. The rearrangement joins TRBV6-1 to TRBJ1-4; D remains unclear. CDR1 and CDR2 from the germline V gene are MNHNS and SASEGT. Trimming shortened V by 4 bases and J by 8 bases, and 11 bases separated the two germline ends. This CDR3 is built from 13 residues.

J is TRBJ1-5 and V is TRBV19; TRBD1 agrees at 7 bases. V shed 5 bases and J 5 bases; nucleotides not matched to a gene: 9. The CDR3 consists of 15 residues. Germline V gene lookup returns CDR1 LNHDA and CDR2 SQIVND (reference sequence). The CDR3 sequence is CASSAAGTVDQPQHF. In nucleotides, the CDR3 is TGTGCCAGTAGTGCAGCCGGGACAGTAGATCAGCCCCAGCATTTT. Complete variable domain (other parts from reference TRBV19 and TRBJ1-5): DGGITQSPKYLFRKEGQNVTLSCEQNLNHDAMYWYRQDPGQGLRLIYYSQIVNDFQKGDIAEGYSVSREKKESFPLTVTSAQKNPTAFYLCASSAAGTVDQPQHFGDGTRLSIL.

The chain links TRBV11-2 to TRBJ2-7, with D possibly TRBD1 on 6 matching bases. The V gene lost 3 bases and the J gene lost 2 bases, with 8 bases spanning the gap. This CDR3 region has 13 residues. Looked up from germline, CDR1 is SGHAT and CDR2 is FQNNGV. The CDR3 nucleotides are TGTGCCAGCAGCTTGAAGGGGGCCTACGAGCAGTACTTC. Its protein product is CASSLKGAYEQYF.

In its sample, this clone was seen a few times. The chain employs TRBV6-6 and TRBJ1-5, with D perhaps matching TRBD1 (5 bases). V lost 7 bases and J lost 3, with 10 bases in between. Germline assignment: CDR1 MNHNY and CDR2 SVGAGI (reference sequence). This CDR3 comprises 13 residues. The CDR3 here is CASTTQDNQPQHF. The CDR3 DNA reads TGTGCCAGCACGACACAGGACAATCAGCCCCAGCATTTT.

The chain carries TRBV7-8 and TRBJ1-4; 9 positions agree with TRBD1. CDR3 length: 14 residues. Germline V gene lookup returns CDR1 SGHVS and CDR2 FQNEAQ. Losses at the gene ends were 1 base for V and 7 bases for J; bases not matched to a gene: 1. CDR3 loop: CASSLGGQGEKLFF. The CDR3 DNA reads TGTGCCAGCAGCTTAGGGGGACAGGGTGAAAAACTGTTTTTT.

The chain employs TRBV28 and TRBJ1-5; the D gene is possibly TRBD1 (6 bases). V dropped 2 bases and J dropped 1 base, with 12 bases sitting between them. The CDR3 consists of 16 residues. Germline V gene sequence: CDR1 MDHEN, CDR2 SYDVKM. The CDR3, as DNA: TGTGCCAGCAGTTTAGGTGGGGGCGGGAGCAATCAGCCCCAGCATTTT. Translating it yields CASSLGGGGSNQPQHF.

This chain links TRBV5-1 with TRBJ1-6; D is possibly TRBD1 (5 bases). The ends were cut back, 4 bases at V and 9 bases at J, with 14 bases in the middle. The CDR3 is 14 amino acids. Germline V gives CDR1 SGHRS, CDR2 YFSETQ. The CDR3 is CASSPQGVGSPLHF. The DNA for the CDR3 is TGCGCCAGCAGCCCTCAGGGTGTGGGTTCACCCCTCCACTTT. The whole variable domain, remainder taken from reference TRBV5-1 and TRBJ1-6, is KAGVTQTPRYLIKTRGQQVTLSCSPISGHRSVSWYQQTPGQGLQFLFEYFSETQRNKGNFPGRFSGRQFSNSRSEMNVSTLELGDSALYLCASSPQGVGSPLHFGNGTRLTVT.

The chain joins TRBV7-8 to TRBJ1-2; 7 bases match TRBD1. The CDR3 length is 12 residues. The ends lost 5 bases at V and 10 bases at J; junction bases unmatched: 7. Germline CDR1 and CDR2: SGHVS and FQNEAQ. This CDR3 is CASSEQTGPYTF. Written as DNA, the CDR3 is TGTGCCAGCAGCGAGCAGACAGGGCCCTACACCTTC.

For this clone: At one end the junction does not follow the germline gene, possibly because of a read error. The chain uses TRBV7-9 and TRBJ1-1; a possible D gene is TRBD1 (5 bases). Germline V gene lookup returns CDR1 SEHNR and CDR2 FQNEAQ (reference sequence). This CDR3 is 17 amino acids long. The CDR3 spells CSSSLGGGEGGNTEAFF. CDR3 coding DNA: TGTTCCAGCAGCTTGGGGGGAGGTGAAGGTGGGAACACTGAAGCTTTCTTT.

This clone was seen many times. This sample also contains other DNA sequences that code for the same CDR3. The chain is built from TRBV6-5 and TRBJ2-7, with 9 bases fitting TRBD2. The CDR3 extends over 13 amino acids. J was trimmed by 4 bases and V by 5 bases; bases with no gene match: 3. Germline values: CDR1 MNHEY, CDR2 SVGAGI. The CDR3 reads CASSRGGGYEQYF. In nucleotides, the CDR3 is TGTGCCAGCAGTCGCGGGGGGGGATACGAGCAGTACTTC.

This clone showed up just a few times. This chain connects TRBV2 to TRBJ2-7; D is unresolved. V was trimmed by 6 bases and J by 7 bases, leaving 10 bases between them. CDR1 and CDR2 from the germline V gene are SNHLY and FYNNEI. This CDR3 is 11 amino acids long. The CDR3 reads CASSLSREQYF. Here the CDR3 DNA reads TGTGCCAGCAGCCTCAGCAGGGAGCAGTACTTC.